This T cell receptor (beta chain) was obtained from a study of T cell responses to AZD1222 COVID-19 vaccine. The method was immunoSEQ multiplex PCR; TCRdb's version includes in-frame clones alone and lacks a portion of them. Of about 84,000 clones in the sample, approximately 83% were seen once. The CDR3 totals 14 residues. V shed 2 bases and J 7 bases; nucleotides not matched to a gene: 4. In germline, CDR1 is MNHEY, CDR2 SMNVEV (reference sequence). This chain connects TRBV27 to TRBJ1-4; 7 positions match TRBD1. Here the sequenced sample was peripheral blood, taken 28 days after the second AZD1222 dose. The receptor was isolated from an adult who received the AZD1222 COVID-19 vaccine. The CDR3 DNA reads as TGTGCCAGCAGTTTAAGGGGGCAGGGTGAAAAACTGTTTTTT. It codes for CASSLRGQGEKLFF.